This T cell receptor beta chain was recovered during a study of T cell changes during pregnancy in multiple sclerosis (dated by TCRdb to about 2019). About the full investigation: The study looked at changes in the T cell repertoire across pregnancy in women with multiple sclerosis.

As regards this clone: No antigen is known for it. The input lacks base qualities; no much larger clone sits a single base away.

Libraries were constructed by the immunoSEQ multiplex PCR assay. TCRdb limited this immuneACCESS table to in-frame rearrangements with V and J called. A share of clones is missing; checked studies link under half to unresolved V genes, and the rest is unexplained. Present in this sample are fewer than 60,000 clones, under 95% of which were seen just once. The ten largest make up around 1.3% of the sample. Specimen: peripheral blood, collected in the second trimester of pregnancy. The source is a female donor with multiple sclerosis, enrolled in a pregnancy study.

The CDR3 sequence is CASSLHLGQGGLYGYTF. In nucleotide form, the sequence is TGTGCCAGCAGTCTCCACCTCGGACAGGGGGGATTATATGGCTACACCTTC. The chain was built from TRBV27 and TRBJ1-2; 10 bases in the junction line up with TRBD1. Compared with germline, V lacks 5 bases and J lacks 5 bases; bases without a gene match: 14. For CDR1 and CDR2, the germline V gene (reference sequence) lists MNHEY and SMNVEV. The CDR3 contains 17 residues, cysteine and phenylalanine counted. Only the CDR3 DNA is retained, 51 bases long and in frame from the first base.